Reported below is one T cell receptor beta chain. It has no known antigen specificity. Within one base of it there is no much larger clone, and no base qualities were kept. CDR1 and CDR2, looked up from the germline V gene (reference sequence), are DFQATT and SNEGSKA. Trimming takes 6 bases off V and 4 bases off J; junction bases not matched to a gene: 5. The CDR3 starts with the cysteine, ends with the phenylalanine, and has 12 residues. The read is trimmed to its CDR3 DNA, 36 bases read in frame from base 1. These data are taken from a study of patients and donors after allogeneic stem cell transplantation (dated by TCRdb to about 2020). Library method: RT-PCR. Reads for this sample came from a NextSeq 550. TCRdb passed the public sequencing reads through fastp at Q25 and MiXCR, retaining productive beta sequences. Every distinct CDR3 protein forms one entry, paired with its most common genes and DNA. The sample contains 150,000 to 250,000 distinct CDR3 sequences, 40% to 45% of them found a single time. The ten largest clones represent about 33% of the sample.

This sequence was found in a human donor who was either an allogeneic HSCT recipient or a stem cell or donor lymphocyte infusion donor (not recorded which). It is not recorded whose cells these are; they may come from a transplant donor. Sample: blood, either unsorted or a sorted T cell fraction (not recorded which). Rearrangement joined TRBV20-1 to TRBJ1-1; 7 junctional bases match TRBD1. The bases read TGCAGTGCAACAGGGGATGGCACTGAAGCTTTCTTT. Translated, it reads CSATGDGTEAFF.